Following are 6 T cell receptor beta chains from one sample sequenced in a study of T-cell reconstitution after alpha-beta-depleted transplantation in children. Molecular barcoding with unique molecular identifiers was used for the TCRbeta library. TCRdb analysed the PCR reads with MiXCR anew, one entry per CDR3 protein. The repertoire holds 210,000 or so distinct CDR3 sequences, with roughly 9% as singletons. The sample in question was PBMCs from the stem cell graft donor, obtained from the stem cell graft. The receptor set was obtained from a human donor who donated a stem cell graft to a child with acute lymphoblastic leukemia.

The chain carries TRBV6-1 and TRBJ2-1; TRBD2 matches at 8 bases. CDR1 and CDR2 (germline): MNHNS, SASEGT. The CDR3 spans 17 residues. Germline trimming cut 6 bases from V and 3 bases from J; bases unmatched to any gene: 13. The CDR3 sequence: CASRSYGGAGHYNEQFF. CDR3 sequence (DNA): TGTGCCAGCAGGAGCTACGGGGGGGCCGGGCACTACAATGAGCAGTTCTTC.

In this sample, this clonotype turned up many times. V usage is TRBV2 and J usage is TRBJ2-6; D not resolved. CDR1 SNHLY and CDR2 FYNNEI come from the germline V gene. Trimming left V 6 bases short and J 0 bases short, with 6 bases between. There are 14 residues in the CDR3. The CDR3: CASRSASGANVLTF. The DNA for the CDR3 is TGTGCCAGCAGAAGTGCCTCTGGGGCCAACGTCCTGACTTTC.

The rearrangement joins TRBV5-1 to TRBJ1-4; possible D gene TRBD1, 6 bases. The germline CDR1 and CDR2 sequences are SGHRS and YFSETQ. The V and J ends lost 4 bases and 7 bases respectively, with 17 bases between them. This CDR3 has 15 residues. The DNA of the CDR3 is TGCGCCAGCAGCCAAAGGTCGGGGGCGCGTGAAAAACTGTTTTTT. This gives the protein CASSQRSGAREKLFF.

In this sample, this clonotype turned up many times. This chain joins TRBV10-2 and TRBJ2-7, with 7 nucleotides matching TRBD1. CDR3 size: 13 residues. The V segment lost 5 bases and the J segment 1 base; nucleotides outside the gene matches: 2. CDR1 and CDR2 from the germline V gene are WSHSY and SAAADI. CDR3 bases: TGCGCCAGCAGTAAGACAGGGTCCTACGAGCAGTACTTC. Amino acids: CASSKTGSYEQYF.

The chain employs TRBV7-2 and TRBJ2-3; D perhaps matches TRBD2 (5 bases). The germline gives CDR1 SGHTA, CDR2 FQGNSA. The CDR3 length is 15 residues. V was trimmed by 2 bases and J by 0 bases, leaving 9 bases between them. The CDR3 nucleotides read TGTGCCAGCAGCTTATCCGAGGGAAGCACAGATACGCAGTATTTT. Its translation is CASSLSEGSTDTQYF.

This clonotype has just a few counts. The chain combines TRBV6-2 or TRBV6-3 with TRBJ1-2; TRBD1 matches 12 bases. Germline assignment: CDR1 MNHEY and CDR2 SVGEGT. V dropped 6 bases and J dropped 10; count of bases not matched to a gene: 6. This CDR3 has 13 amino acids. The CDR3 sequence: CASSPPGQGAYTF. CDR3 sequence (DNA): TGTGCCAGCAGCCCGCCGGGACAGGGGGCCTACACCTTC.